Sequencing of this TCR beta chain was carried out in a study of neoadjuvant anti-PD-1 for oral cavity cancer. This clone has only a few counts. Clones were read by immunoSEQ multiplex PCR, and TCRdb kept only the in-frame ones, dropping some. The sample yields approximately 67,000 clones, about 83% seen once. After removal of 3 bases from V and 5 bases from J, the junction contained 4 bases not matched to a gene. The CDR3 spans 13 residues. Germline V gene lookup returns CDR1 SGDLS and CDR2 YYNGEE. This TCR was recovered from a person aged 40-85 years with oral cavity squamous cell carcinoma. This chain links TRBV9 with TRBJ1-1, with 7 bases that match TRBD1. Source: PBMCs, taken before nivolumab (anti-PD-1) treatment. The CDR3 DNA reads TGTGCCAGCAGCGACAGGGGAAGGACTGAAGCTTTCTTT. It yields the protein CASSDRGRTEAFF.